This entry lists 8 T cell receptor beta chains sequenced from one sample in a study of blood T cell repertoires in COVID-19. The protocol was immunoSEQ multiplex PCR, while the TCRdb copy is restricted to in-frame clones and leaves out a portion. The data contain some 300,000 clones, more than 70% of them singletons. The sample comprised peripheral blood. The receptors derive from a woman in her 30s who had recovered from COVID-19.

The rearrangement links TRBV3-1 (or the pseudogene TRBV3-2) to TRBJ2-5; 7 bases are a match to TRBD1. Germline CDR1 is LGHDT and CDR2 is YNNKEL (reference sequence). The V gene end was trimmed by 1 base and the J gene end by 13 bases; junction bases not matched to a gene: 12. The CDR3 contains 14 residues. This CDR3 reads CASSQGLPQGSAYF. DNA of the CDR3: TGTGCCAGCAGCCAAGGTCTACCACAGGGGTCCGCGTACTTC.

The chain links TRBV15 to TRBJ2-1; 8 bases map to TRBD1. The CDR3 spans 15 residues. Trimming at V came to 5 bases and at J to 8 bases, leaving 11 bases not matched to a gene. Germline lookup yields CDR1 LNHNV and CDR2 YYDKDF (reference sequence). The CDR3 nucleotides read TGTGCCACCAGCCCCCGGGACAGGAGATTCGATGAGCAGTTCTTC. This encodes CATSPRDRRFDEQFF.

The chain combines TRBV2 with TRBJ2-7; maybe TRBD2 (6 bases). The CDR3 is made up of 15 amino acids. The V end lost 4 bases, the J end lost 0 bases, and 13 bases lay between the germline ends. Germline V gene data show CDR1 as SNHLY and CDR2 as FYNNEI. This CDR3 is CASSAAGKPSYEQYF. CDR3 nucleotide sequence: TGTGCCAGCAGTGCGGCGGGGAAGCCCTCCTACGAGCAGTACTTC.

The gene calls are TRBV24-1 and TRBJ2-3; 9 bases line up with TRBD2. The CDR3 has 14 residues. Germline-derived CDR1 and CDR2 are KGHDR and SFDVKD. V gave up 10 bases and J gave up 1 base; unmatched junction bases: 5. Here the CDR3 reads CATSSSGGTDTQYF. The CDR3 coding sequence is TGTGCCACAAGCTCTAGCGGGGGCACAGATACGCAGTATTTT.

In its sample, this clone was seen once. V usage is TRBV4-2 and J usage is TRBJ2-1, with D possibly TRBD2 on 6 matching bases. The CDR3 loop spans 14 amino acids. In germline, CDR1 is LGHNA, CDR2 YNFKEQ. Trimming pared 2 bases from V and 5 bases from J, leaving 10 bases between. Here the CDR3 reads CASSQIGGDNEQFF. The CDR3 coding sequence is TGTGCCAGCAGCCAAATCGGAGGGGACAATGAGCAGTTCTTC.

This clone was observed a few times. The rearrangement joins TRBV2 to TRBJ1-5, with 8 bases matching TRBD1. V trimming: 7 bases; J trimming: 5 bases; junction bases outside the gene matches: 4. Germline V lookup: CDR1 SNHLY, CDR2 FYNNEI. The CDR3 totals 13 residues. The CDR3 sequence: CASTLRGHQPQHF. The CDR3 DNA reads TGTGCCAGCACACTCAGGGGGCATCAGCCCCAGCATTTT.

This chain uses TRBV5-1 with TRBJ1-1; D is unresolved. Trimming left V 1 base short and J 1 base short, with 8 bases between. Germline CDR1 and CDR2: SGHRS and YFSETQ. The CDR3 is 14 amino acids. For the CDR3, the DNA is TGCGCCAGCAGCTTGATTGGAGGGAACACTGAAGCTTTCTTT. It yields the protein CASSLIGGNTEAFF.

The J gene is TRBJ1-1, the V gene TRBV15; TRBD1 aligns across 11 bases. CDR1 and CDR2 (germline): LNHNV, YYDKDF (reference sequence). The CDR3 has 14 amino acids. With V trimmed by 1 base and J by 6 bases, 1 base remained unmatched. Here the CDR3 reads CATSRVGQGAEAFF. The CDR3 bases are TGTGCCACCAGCAGAGTGGGACAGGGGGCTGAAGCTTTCTTT. Looking up the rest from reference TRBV15 and TRBJ1-1 gives the full variable domain: DAMVIQNPRYQVTQFGKPVTLSCSQTLNHNVMYWYQQKSSQAPKLLFHYYDKDFNNEADTPDNFQSRRPNTSFCFLDIRSPGLGDTAMYLCATSRVGQGAEAFFGQGTRLTVV.